The 11 T cell receptor beta chains reported below all come from one sample, sequenced in a study of Ad26.COV2.S vaccination and SARS-CoV-2 variants. The table came from immunoSEQ multiplex PCR; TCRdb's copy has only in-frame clones and leaves some out. The sample has approximately 400,000 clones, about 91% seen once; the top ten hold 3.5% to 4.5%. Specimen: peripheral blood, collected after recovery from COVID-19. All receptors come from a human donor who had recovered from COVID-19.

The rearrangement links TRBV28 to TRBJ2-7, with a tentative D call TRBD2 (5 bases). CDR3 length: 15 residues. Germline assignment: CDR1 MDHEN and CDR2 SYDVKM. With 2 bases removed from V and 2 bases from J, the gap between germline ends came to 13 bases. The CDR3 reads CASSLRGDKAYEQYF. For the CDR3, the DNA is TGTGCCAGCAGTTTACGGGGTGACAAGGCCTACGAGCAGTACTTC.

The V and J genes are TRBV5-1 and TRBJ2-7; D is undetermined. Germline CDR1 SGHRS, CDR2 YFSETQ. Trimming shortened V by 5 bases and J by 2 bases, and 5 bases separated the two germline ends. The CDR3 covers 11 residues. DNA for the CDR3: TGCGCCAGCAGAGTAACCTACGAGCAGTACTTC. It yields the protein CASRVTYEQYF. The full variable domain, rest sourced from reference TRBV5-1 and TRBJ2-7, is KAGVTQTPRYLIKTRGQQVTLSCSPISGHRSVSWYQQTPGQGLQFLFEYFSETQRNKGNFPGRFSGRQFSNSRSEMNVSTLELGDSALYLCASRVTYEQYFGPGTRLTVT.

The rearrangement links TRBV4-1 to TRBJ1-1; tentative D call: TRBD1 (6 bases). Trimming stripped 0 bases from V and 10 bases from J, with 21 bases between. Germline V gives CDR1 MGHRA, CDR2 YSYEKL. The CDR3 loop spans 16 amino acids. For the CDR3, the DNA is TGCGCCAGCAGCCAAGATTGGGGGGCGGTAAAAAACGGAGCTTTCTTT. Amino acids: CASSQDWGAVKNGAFF.

The V gene is TRBV12-3 or TRBV12-4, the J gene TRBJ1-4, with D possibly matching TRBD1 (5 bases). The CDR3 runs 12 residues. V was shortened by 6 bases and J by 7 bases, with 9 bases between the two germline ends. The CDR3 DNA reads as TGTGCCAGCAGGCCGGGGGTTGAAAAACTGTTTTTT. Its protein product is CASRPGVEKLFF.

This clone was seen a few times. The rearrangement uses TRBV12-3 or TRBV12-4 and TRBJ1-1; D remains unclear. The CDR3 extends over 13 amino acids. Trimming removed 3 bases from V and 4 bases from J, with 9 bases in between. The DNA for the CDR3 is TGTGCCAGCAGTTTTGGGCCGATCACTGAAGCTTTCTTT. This encodes CASSFGPITEAFF.

The rearrangement links TRBV7-2 to TRBJ2-3; TRBD1 matches at 7 bases. This CDR3 is built from 14 residues. Trimming at V came to 4 bases and at J to 6 bases, leaving 7 bases not matched to a gene. Germline V gene lookup returns CDR1 SGHTA and CDR2 FQGNSA. CDR3 nucleotide sequence: TGTGCCAGCAGCTCGACAGGGACCTTTGATACGCAGTATTTT. Translating gives CASSSTGTFDTQYF. The whole variable domain, filled in from reference TRBV7-2 and TRBJ2-3, reads GAGVSQSPSNKVTEKGKDVELRCDPISGHTALYWYRQSLGQGLEFLIYFQGNSAPDKSGLPSDRFSAERTGGSVSTLTIQRTQQEDSAVYLCASSSTGTFDTQYFGPGTRLTVL.

This chain joins TRBV10-3 and TRBJ1-1, with D possibly TRBD1 on 5 matching bases. Germline V gene sequence: CDR1 ENHRY, CDR2 SYGVKD. CDR3 size: 16 residues. The V gene lost 7 bases and the J gene lost 3 bases, with 21 bases spanning the gap. The CDR3, as DNA: TGTGCCATCACGGGCGGGACCCCTGGAGCGGACACTGAAGCTTTCTTT. Its protein product is CAITGGTPGADTEAFF.

The J gene is TRBJ2-1, the V gene TRBV11-3; D remains unclear. Germline V gene lookup returns CDR1 SGHNT and CDR2 YENEEA. Trimming shortened V by 5 bases and J by 0 bases, and 11 bases separated the two germline ends. This CDR3 has 15 residues. The CDR3 region is CASSVGPSSYNEQFF. The DNA for the CDR3 is TGTGCCAGCAGCGTTGGCCCTAGCTCCTACAATGAGCAGTTCTTC.

The V gene is TRBV15, the J gene TRBJ1-2; 7 nucleotides align to TRBD1. The J segment lost 7 bases and the V segment lost 2 bases, leaving 7 bases of the junction unmatched. This CDR3 has 14 amino acids. From germline, CDR1 is LNHNV and CDR2 YYDKDF (reference sequence). CDR3 bases: TGTGCCACCAGCAGATCGACAGGGTCTATTGGCTACACCTTC. This encodes CATSRSTGSIGYTF. The full variable domain, with the rest looked up from reference TRBV15 and TRBJ1-2, is DAMVIQNPRYQVTQFGKPVTLSCSQTLNHNVMYWYQQKSSQAPKLLFHYYDKDFNNEADTPDNFQSRRPNTSFCFLDIRSPGLGDTAMYLCATSRSTGSIGYTFGSGTRLTVV.

The chain carries TRBV13 and TRBJ1-1; D remains ambiguous. The V end was cut by 4 bases, the J end by 11 bases, with 17 bases between. CDR1 is PRHDT, CDR2 FYEKMQ, per germline (reference sequence). The CDR3 sequence is 13 residues long. CDR3 bases: TGTGCCAGCAGCTCCCGGGCCTCGAGGGCGGCTTTCTTT. Translation gives CASSSRASRAAFF.

The V and J genes are TRBV6-1 and TRBJ1-5; D is unclear. Germline V lookup: CDR1 MNHNS, CDR2 SASEGT. Trimming took 1 base from V and 0 from J, leaving 7 bases between them. CDR3 size: 15 residues. The CDR3 coding sequence is TGTGCCAGCAGTGAAGACCCCTTTAGCAATCAGCCCCAGCATTTT. Protein sequence: CASSEDPFSNQPQHF.